Listed here is a single T cell receptor (beta chain). This record belongs to a study of blood T cell repertoires in COVID-19. CDR3 length: 16 amino acids. V dropped 0 bases and J dropped 1; count of bases not matched to a gene: 4. Looked up from germline, CDR1 is MGHRA and CDR2 is YSYEKL. This table comes from immunoSEQ multiplex PCR, and its TCRdb copy is limited to in-frame clones, with some not included. The sample comprises roughly 140,000 clones, 84% of which are singletons, and about 7.8% rests with the top ten. This receptor was identified in a woman aged 45-65 years in a cohort sampled during active or convalescent COVID-19. The chain is built from TRBV4-1 and TRBJ1-1; 8 nucleotides line up with TRBD1. The sample comprised peripheral blood. This CDR3 is CASSQDITGGNTEAFF. Written as DNA, the CDR3 is TGCGCCAGCAGCCAAGATATAACAGGGGGGAACACTGAAGCTTTCTTT.